This paragraph reports one T cell receptor beta chain. What it binds is unknown. This sample was taken from a study of human T cells and chemical hapten exposure. Study as a whole: Patch tests applied 0.01% DPC to the upper back, read at 6 days. Affected patients, primarily female, had alopecia areata, totalis or universalis.

One entry per CDR3 protein, called by TCRdb with MiXCR from the RACE reads. The sample comprises about 180,000 distinct CDR3 sequences, approximately 31% of which are singletons, and 2.9% rests with the top ten. Described time point: pre-sensitization, week 0. As to treatment: therapeutic diphenylcyclopropenone sensitization with weekly scalp DPC. Notes on the study in general: The count of PT1 expanded TCRs correlated positively with patch test score.

This TCR derives from a woman aged 25 to 39 with alopecia areata. Some clones in this sample may be carry-over from other donors' samples. The sequencing here drew on whole blood, taken in connection with sensitization to the hapten diphenylcyclopropenone (DPC).

CDR3 in amino acids: CASSYDMGQPQHF. CDR3 DNA: TGTGCCAGCAGCTACGATATGGGTCAGCCCCAGCATTTT. This chain uses TRBV6-5 with TRBJ1-5, with D uncertain. CDR3 length: 13 residues. The ends were cut back, 6 bases at V and 6 bases at J, with 12 bases in the middle. The V gene's germline CDR1 is MNHEY and CDR2 SVGAGI.